The 28 T cell receptor beta chains listed next were all sequenced from one sample in a study of blood T cell repertoires in COVID-19. Sequencing used immunoSEQ multiplex PCR; TCRdb keeps in-frame clones, though not all of them. The sample includes some 180,000 clones, 82% of them seen just once. Input material: peripheral blood. The origin of the receptors is a woman aged 55-69 years with COVID-19, enrolled during active disease.

The J gene is TRBJ2-7, the V gene TRBV2; 7 nucleotides agree with TRBD2. V shed 6 bases, J shed 3 bases, and the junction held 5 bases outside the gene matches. CDR1 is SNHLY, CDR2 FYNNEI, per germline. CDR3 length equals 13 residues. The CDR3 DNA follows: TGTGCCAGCAGCCCATTAGCGGGCTACGAGCAGTACTTC. It translates to CASSPLAGYEQYF.

The chain couples TRBV19 to TRBJ1-2; 8 bases map to TRBD1. CDR1 is LNHDA and CDR2 is SQIVND in the germline V gene (reference sequence). Germline trimming cut 7 bases from V and 4 bases from J; bases unmatched to any gene: 5. The CDR3 spans 13 residues. CDR3 protein: CASKRTGTYGYTF. The CDR3 DNA follows: TGTGCCAGTAAGCGGACAGGGACCTATGGCTACACCTTC. The whole variable domain, remainder taken from reference TRBV19 and TRBJ1-2, is DGGITQSPKYLFRKEGQNVTLSCEQNLNHDAMYWYRQDPGQGLRLIYYSQIVNDFQKGDIAEGYSVSREKKESFPLTVTSAQKNPTAFYLCASKRTGTYGYTFGSGTRLTVV.

The rearrangement links TRBV24-1 to TRBJ2-7; possibly TRBD1 for D (6 bases). Trimming stripped 4 bases from V and 4 bases from J, with 13 bases between. The CDR3 is made up of 14 amino acids. The germline CDR1 and CDR2 sequences are KGHDR and SFDVKD. CDR3 nucleotides: TGTGCCACCAGTGACCCATCTCAGGGGTACGAGCAGTACTTC. Translating it yields CATSDPSQGYEQYF.

This chain connects TRBV11-1 to TRBJ2-2; possibly TRBD1 for D (5 bases). CDR1 SGHAT and CDR2 FQDESV come from the germline V gene (reference sequence). The CDR3 has 13 residues. V was clipped by 1 base and J by 6 bases, with 6 bases between them. DNA for the CDR3: TGTGCCAGCAGCTTAGGGGGCCCCGGGGAGCTGTTTTTT. Its protein is CASSLGGPGELFF.

The CDR3 here is CASSLASGRGLEGYTF. Here the CDR3 DNA reads TGCGCCAGCAGCTTGGCCTCAGGCAGGGGGTTGGAGGGCTACACCTTC. The chain carries TRBV5-1 and TRBJ1-2; TRBD1 aligns across 7 bases. V shed 0 bases and J 8 bases; nucleotides not matched to a gene: 13. Germline values: CDR1 SGHRS, CDR2 YFSETQ. The CDR3 consists of 16 residues.

The sample holds one count of this clone. The chain joins TRBV6-6 to TRBJ1-2, with 12 bases matching TRBD1. Germline lookup yields CDR1 MNHNY and CDR2 SVGAGI (reference sequence). The CDR3 extends over 18 amino acids. V was pared by 5 bases and J by 4 bases, with 14 bases of the junction left unmatched. CDR3 in amino acids: CASSPQHPGTGGSYGYTF. The CDR3 DNA reads as TGTGCCAGCAGTCCCCAACACCCCGGGACAGGGGGCAGCTATGGCTACACCTTC.

The CDR3 region has the DNA TGCGCCAGCAGCCCGGGACAGGATGGGACTGAAGCTTTCTTT. It encodes CASSPGQDGTEAFF. The chain has TRBV5-1 and TRBJ1-1, with 8 bases matching TRBD1. Losses at the gene ends were 4 bases for V and 5 bases for J; bases not matched to a gene: 7. This CDR3 contains 14 residues. The germline V gene has CDR1 SGHRS and CDR2 YFSETQ.

The rearrangement uses TRBV9 and TRBJ2-2; D is perhaps TRBD1 (6 bases). V shed 3 bases and J shed 1 base, with 13 bases lying between them. Germline values: CDR1 SGDLS, CDR2 YYNGEE. CDR3 length: 16 amino acids. CDR3 loop: CASSGSQGMNTGELFF. The DNA for the CDR3 is TGTGCCAGCAGCGGTTCACAGGGAATGAACACCGGGGAGCTGTTTTTT. Variable domain in full (rest from reference TRBV9 and TRBJ2-2): DSGVTQTPKHLITATGQRVTLRCSPRSGDLSVYWYQQSLDQGLQFLIQYYNGEERAKGNILERFSAQQFPDLHSELNLSSLELGDSALYFCASSGSQGMNTGELFFGEGSRLTVL.

The rearrangement joins TRBV7-9 to TRBJ1-2; D is possibly TRBD1 (5 bases). The CDR3 loop spans 16 amino acids. V lost 4 bases and J 8 bases, leaving 23 bases between the germline ends. Germline V gives CDR1 SEHNR, CDR2 FQNEAQ (reference sequence). The CDR3 nucleotides are TGTGCCAGCAGCTCTAATATTCAGCAGGGTGGATCGGGCTACACCTTC. This codes for CASSSNIQQGGSGYTF.

The chain recombines TRBV6-5 with TRBJ1-6, with 10 bases identical to TRBD1. V dropped 5 bases and J dropped 9; count of bases not matched to a gene: 4. CDR3 length equals 14 residues. Germline V gives CDR1 MNHEY, CDR2 SVGAGI. This CDR3 reads CASSTRDRGSPLHF. The CDR3 DNA follows: TGTGCCAGCAGTACTCGGGACAGGGGTTCACCCCTCCACTTT.

The gene calls are TRBV5-1 and TRBJ2-7; D perhaps matches TRBD2 (5 bases). The CDR3 has 13 amino acids. Germline loops: CDR1 SGHRS, CDR2 YFSETQ. The V and J ends lost 0 bases and 3 bases respectively, with 7 bases between them. This chain's CDR3 is CASSLGEGYEQYF. CDR3 sequence (DNA): TGCGCCAGCAGCTTGGGAGAGGGCTACGAGCAGTACTTC.

The chain combines TRBV7-9 with TRBJ1-2; D ambiguous. Germline CDR1 reads SEHNR; CDR2 reads FQNEAQ (reference sequence). With 4 bases removed from V and 0 bases from J, the gap between germline ends came to 9 bases. CDR3 size: 14 residues. The CDR3: CASSSQDSNYGYTF. DNA for the CDR3: TGTGCCAGCAGCTCCCAGGATTCTAACTATGGCTACACCTTC.

This chain uses TRBV5-1 with TRBJ1-1, with 7 bases identical to TRBD1. Germline V gives CDR1 SGHRS, CDR2 YFSETQ. This CDR3 contains 16 residues. Unmatched junction bases numbered 9, after V lost 3 bases and J lost 1 base. In DNA form, the CDR3 reads TGCGCCAGCAGCTCGAACCCGGGACAGCGGAACACTGAAGCTTTCTTT. Translating it yields CASSSNPGQRNTEAFF.

In this sample, this clone turned up once. The chain combines TRBV6-1 with TRBJ1-4, with D maybe TRBD1 (5 bases). The CDR3 sequence is 13 residues long. Germline-derived CDR1 and CDR2 are MNHNS and SASEGT. V lost 3 bases and J lost 12, with 14 bases in between. CDR3 DNA sequence: TGTGCCAGCAGTGAGCAGGGTAGGAACGAACTGTTTTTT. Protein product: CASSEQGRNELFF.

This chain connects TRBV6-2 or TRBV6-3 to TRBJ2-7, with TRBD1 matching 7 bases. Germline V gene data show CDR1 as MNHEY and CDR2 as SVGEGT. V was clipped by 0 bases and J by 3 bases; unmatched bases: 8. The CDR3 is made up of 16 amino acids. In DNA form, the CDR3 reads TGTGCCAGCAGTTACTCGAGAGAGGGGGCCCGCTACGAGCAGTACTTC. Residues: CASSYSREGARYEQYF.

The V and J genes are TRBV14 and TRBJ1-4; D is unresolved. This CDR3 has 17 residues. With 5 bases removed from V and 5 bases from J, the gap between germline ends came to 21 bases. Per the germline V gene, CDR1 is SGHDN and CDR2 is FVKESK. The CDR3 loop is CASSVDRARELNEKLFF. The CDR3 DNA sequence: TGTGCCAGCAGCGTTGATCGAGCCCGGGAGCTAAATGAAAAACTGTTTTTT. Full variable domain (rest looked up from reference TRBV14 and TRBJ1-4): EAGVTQFPSHSVIEKGQTVTLRCDPISGHDNLYWYRRVMGKEIKFLLHFVKESKQDESGMPNNRFLAERTGGTYSTLKVQPAELEDSGVYFCASSVDRARELNEKLFFGSGTQLSVL.

This chain joins TRBV29-1 and TRBJ2-1; D may be TRBD1 (5 bases). Germline CDR1 and CDR2: SQVTM and ANQGSEA. The CDR3 sequence is 16 residues long. V was clipped by 4 bases and J by 6 bases, with 22 bases between them. The CDR3 DNA reads as TGCAGCGTTGGCCCAGGGATGAGGCTGAGGCGCAATGAGCAGTTCTTC. Protein sequence: CSVGPGMRLRRNEQFF.

The chain has TRBV30 and TRBJ1-6, with a tentative D call TRBD1 (5 bases). The CDR3 loop spans 15 amino acids. CDR1 and CDR2 from the germline V gene are GTSNPN and SVGIG (reference sequence). Trimming removed 3 bases from V and 6 bases from J, with 15 bases in between. The CDR3 protein is CAWRGRTAINSPLHF. The CDR3 DNA is TGTGCCTGGAGGGGGCGTACAGCGATTAATTCACCCCTCCACTTT.

The chain uses TRBV19 and TRBJ2-2, with D possibly TRBD2 on 5 matching bases. Looked up from germline, CDR1 is LNHDA and CDR2 is SQIVND (reference sequence). Trimming pared 3 bases from V and 0 bases from J, leaving 5 bases between. There are 14 residues in the CDR3. The CDR3 spells CASSIGANTGELFF. DNA for the CDR3: TGTGCCAGTAGTATCGGGGCGAACACCGGGGAGCTGTTTTTT.

This clone turned up a few times. The gene calls are TRBV12-3 or TRBV12-4 and TRBJ2-1; the D is unclear. Deletions cut 3 bases from V and 7 bases from J, with 10 bases between. CDR3 length equals 13 residues. The CDR3: CASSFGVLNEQFF. For the CDR3, the DNA is TGTGCCAGCAGTTTTGGAGTGTTAAATGAGCAGTTCTTC.

The chain uses TRBV10-3 and TRBJ1-3; D remains ambiguous. V was trimmed by 6 bases and J by 0 bases, leaving 6 bases between them. Per germline, CDR1 ENHRY and CDR2 SYGVKD. The CDR3 has 13 residues. The CDR3 loop reads CAIRASSGNTIYF. Written as DNA, the CDR3 is TGTGCCATCAGGGCCTCCTCTGGAAACACCATATATTTT.

The V call is TRBV29-1, the J call TRBJ2-2; 8 positions agree with TRBD2. The CDR3 is made up of 15 amino acids. J lost 6 bases, V lost 7 bases, and 13 bases had no gene match. The germline CDR1 and CDR2 sequences are SQVTM and ANQGSEA. The CDR3 coding sequence is TGCAGCGCCCAAACCAGGACTAGCCCATCCGGGGAGCTGTTTTTT. Protein: CSAQTRTSPSGELFF.

The rearrangement links TRBV28 to TRBJ2-7; tentatively, D is TRBD2 (6 bases). CDR3 length: 15 amino acids. Trimming shortened V by 0 bases and J by 3 bases, and 12 bases separated the two germline ends. Germline V CDR1 and CDR2: MDHEN, SYDVKM. CDR3 region: CASSLWAGRFYEQYF. DNA for the CDR3: TGTGCCAGCAGTTTATGGGCAGGGAGGTTCTACGAGCAGTACTTC.

The chain couples TRBV14 to TRBJ2-5; 8 nucleotides agree with TRBD2. The CDR3 is 14 amino acids. The ends lost 4 bases at V and 6 bases at J; junction bases unmatched: 7. Germline V lookup: CDR1 SGHDN, CDR2 FVKESK. The CDR3 sequence: CASSRREGPQTQYF. DNA for the CDR3: TGTGCCAGCAGCCGCCGGGAGGGGCCGCAGACCCAGTACTTC.

The rearrangement links TRBV6-6 to TRBJ1-6; 7 nucleotides align to TRBD1. The CDR3 is made up of 15 amino acids. V lost 5 bases, J lost 6 bases, and 7 bases stayed unmatched. Germline V gives CDR1 MNHNY, CDR2 SVGAGI (reference sequence). CDR3 sequence: CASSHPGTANSPLHF. The CDR3 DNA is TGTGCCAGCAGTCACCCTGGGACAGCTAATTCACCCCTCCACTTT.

The CDR3 DNA reads as TGTGCCACACAGAGGACAGGCTCCTACGAGCAGTACGTC. Residues: CATQRTGSYEQYV. The rearrangement links TRBV13 to TRBJ2-7, with 7 bases fitting TRBD1. Trimming cost V 10 bases and J 0 bases; bases outside gene matches: 6. Germline V gene lookup returns CDR1 PRHDT and CDR2 FYEKMQ (reference sequence). The CDR3 contains 13 residues.

The chain recombines TRBV28 with TRBJ1-4; TRBD1 aligns across 8 bases. Germline lookup yields CDR1 MDHEN and CDR2 SYDVKM. This CDR3 comprises 16 residues. Germline trimming cut 5 bases from V and 3 bases from J; bases unmatched to any gene: 8. This chain's CDR3 is CASSRPTGAANEKLFF. The CDR3 DNA is TGTGCCAGCAGTCGACCGACAGGGGCAGCTAATGAAAAACTGTTTTTT.

The V and J genes are TRBV7-6 and TRBJ2-3; 8 nucleotides line up with TRBD2. The length of the CDR3 is 15 residues. V shed 5 bases and J 5 bases; nucleotides not matched to a gene: 9. Germline loops: CDR1 SGHVS, CDR2 FNYEAQ. The CDR3 here is CASSPTRGAGDTQYF. The CDR3 DNA reads TGTGCCAGCAGCCCGACGCGGGGGGCAGGAGATACGCAGTATTTT. The complete variable domain, with remaining parts taken from reference TRBV7-6 and TRBJ2-3, reads GAGVSQSPRYKVTKRGQDVALRCDPISGHVSLYWYRQALGQGPEFLTYFNYEAQQDKSGLPNDRFSAERPEGSISTLTIQRTEQRDSAMYRCASSPTRGAGDTQYFGPGTRLTVL.